Shown below are 22 T cell receptor beta chains from a single sample sequenced in a study of blood T cell repertoires in COVID-19. Profiling relied on immunoSEQ multiplex PCR, and the TCRdb table lists in-frame clones only, not all of them. The profile shows under 150,000 clones, roughly 83% of them singletons. The source material was peripheral blood. The receptors were sampled from an elderly woman with acute or convalescent COVID-19.

The chain has TRBV25-1 and TRBJ2-3; 7 bases match TRBD2. The CDR3 covers 15 residues. Germline CDR1 and CDR2: MGHDK and SYGVNS. V shed 0 bases, J shed 4 bases, and the junction held 4 bases outside the gene matches. CDR3 protein: CASSEYGSGADTQYF. DNA for the CDR3: TGTGCCAGCAGTGAATACGGCAGCGGGGCAGATACGCAGTATTTT.

The genes are TRBV6-6 and TRBJ2-5, with a tentative D call TRBD2 (6 bases). The CDR3 runs to 14 residues. Germline V lookup: CDR1 MNHNY, CDR2 SVGAGI (reference sequence). Trimming took off 2 bases at V and 0 bases at J, with 7 bases between the two ends. CDR3 amino acids: CASSYGLNQETQYF. The CDR3 nucleotides read TGTGCCAGCAGTTACGGACTAAACCAAGAGACCCAGTACTTC.

This clone has just a few counts. CDR3 loop: CASSLEINYGYTF. The CDR3 coding sequence is TGTGCCAGCAGCTTAGAAATAAACTATGGCTACACCTTC. V and J are TRBV7-2 and TRBJ1-2; D unresolved. CDR1 is SGHTA and CDR2 is FQGNSA in the germline V gene. V dropped 1 base and J dropped 2 bases, with 5 bases sitting between them. CDR3 length equals 13 residues.

This sequence joins TRBV4-2 and TRBJ1-2; TRBD1 might be the D (6 bases). The germline V gene encodes CDR1 LGHNA and CDR2 YNFKEQ. V gave up 0 bases and J gave up 3 bases, with 20 bases separating them. The CDR3 contains 18 residues. CDR3 loop: CASSQDLPRGGFYYGYTF. The DNA for the CDR3 is TGTGCCAGCAGCCAAGATCTTCCCCGGGGGGGCTTCTACTATGGCTACACCTTC.

The chain uses TRBV10-3 and TRBJ1-5; a possible D gene is TRBD1 (6 bases). The germline V gene encodes CDR1 ENHRY and CDR2 SYGVKD. This CDR3 is 14 amino acids long. Trimming stripped 2 bases from V and 4 bases from J, with 9 bases between. Here the CDR3 reads CAISEGQPNQPQHF. The CDR3 DNA reads TGTGCCATCAGTGAGGGACAGCCTAATCAGCCCCAGCATTTT.

V and J are TRBV21-1 and TRBJ2-1; TRBD2, the table's D call, was not compared with the DNA. TRBV21-1 is a known pseudogene. CDR3 length equals 9 residues. DNA of the CDR3: TGTTCCTCGGGCAATGAGCAGTTCTTC. Translation: CSSGNEQFF.

In its sample, this clone was seen once. The rearrangement joins TRBV5-3 to TRBJ2-1; weak D call: TRBD2 (6 bases). TRBV5-3 is labeled an ORF, and its function is uncertain. Trimming removed 4 bases from V and 5 bases from J, with 13 bases in between. The CDR3 is made up of 14 amino acids. The CDR3: CARSQTTSHNEQFF. The CDR3 DNA sequence: TGTGCCAGAAGCCAAACTACTAGCCACAATGAGCAGTTCTTC.

The chain employs TRBV6-2 or TRBV6-3 and TRBJ1-2; D is unresolved. Germline V gene sequence: CDR1 MNHEY, CDR2 SVGEGT. Deletions cut 2 bases from V and 11 bases from J, with 12 bases between. This CDR3 region has 12 residues. The CDR3 DNA is TGTGCCAGCAGTTACCGACTCTCCTGGTACACCTTC. Residues: CASSYRLSWYTF.

Concerning this clone itself: The sample carries other DNA sequences with the same CDR3. The chain uses TRBV19 and TRBJ2-7, with 8 bases fitting TRBD1. This CDR3 region has 14 residues. The ends lost 7 bases at V and 6 bases at J; junction bases unmatched: 11. Germline assignment: CDR1 LNHDA and CDR2 SQIVND (reference sequence). The CDR3 nucleotides read TGTGCCAGTACCGCGGACAGGGATCTTGGCGAGCAGTACTTC. It codes for CASTADRDLGEQYF.

CDR3 residues: CASSSGGPHKNIQYF. Written as DNA, the CDR3 is TGTGCCAGCAGTTCGGGGGGACCGCACAAAAACATTCAGTACTTC. V is TRBV27 and J is TRBJ2-4, with 7 nucleotides matching TRBD2. This CDR3 comprises 15 residues. V dropped 4 bases and J dropped 3; count of bases not matched to a gene: 6. The germline CDR1 and CDR2 sequences are MNHEY and SMNVEV (reference sequence).

The count of this clone is one. V usage is TRBV19 and J usage is TRBJ2-7; no firm D call. The CDR3 contains 14 residues. Per germline, CDR1 LNHDA and CDR2 SQIVND (reference sequence). Trimming took 6 bases from V and 4 from J, leaving 16 bases between them. The CDR3 DNA reads TGTGCCAGTAGCCCCTGGCCGCAGCGTTACGAGCAGTACTTC. It specifies CASSPWPQRYEQYF.

Comment on this clone: Possible read error: a much larger clone is one base away. The chain combines TRBV29-1 with TRBJ2-1, with D possibly being TRBD2 (7 bases). The germline gives CDR1 SQVTM, CDR2 ANQGSEA. The length of the CDR3 is 16 residues. Trimming took 7 bases from V and 6 from J, leaving 25 bases between them. This chain's CDR3 is CSGAGGGGRFSNEQFF. The CDR3 DNA reads TGCAGCGGGGCCGGTGGGGGGGGCCGGTTCTCCAATGAGCAGTTCTTC.

The chain employs TRBV5-5 and TRBJ2-5; TRBD2 agrees at 12 bases. Losses at the gene ends were 4 bases for V and 2 bases for J; bases not matched to a gene: 9. Germline V gene sequence: CDR1 SGHKS, CDR2 YYEKEE (reference sequence). The CDR3 is 17 amino acids. CDR3 sequence reads: CASSRTSGAAGQETQYF. The DNA for the CDR3 is TGTGCCAGCAGCCGGACTAGCGGGGCCGCGGGGCAAGAGACCCAGTACTTC.

The chain recombines TRBV18 with TRBJ1-2; 8 nucleotides agree with TRBD1. CDR3 length equals 14 residues. CDR1 and CDR2 (germline): KGHSH, LQKENI. The junction had 2 bases not matched to a gene; V was cut back by 3 bases and J by 2 bases. The CDR3 DNA reads TGTGCCAGCTCACCGGACAGGGCGAACTATGGCTACACCTTC. Amino acid sequence: CASSPDRANYGYTF.

The table lists this clone with a few counts. For the CDR3, the DNA is TGTGCCATGGCAGGGGGTGTTAACTACGAGCAGTACTTC. It is translated as CAMAGGVNYEQYF. The rearrangement links TRBV10-3 to TRBJ2-7, with 7 bases aligning to TRBD1. CDR1 and CDR2 (germline): ENHRY, SYGVKD. The trim removed 9 bases at V and 3 bases at J, leaving 8 bases unmatched. The CDR3 sequence is 13 residues long.

This clone has only one observation. The chain recombines TRBV5-4 with TRBJ2-3, with TRBD1 matching 10 bases. CDR1 is SGHNT and CDR2 is YYREEE in the germline V gene (reference sequence). The CDR3 has 16 amino acids. Trimming removed 1 base from V and 4 bases from J; junction bases left unmatched: 6. DNA for the CDR3: TGTGCCAGCAGCTTGCCGGGACAGGGGAGGGCAGATACGCAGTATTTT. Translated: CASSLPGQGRADTQYF.

The chain recombines TRBV30 with TRBJ2-3; 8 nucleotides agree with TRBD2. The ends lost 0 bases at V and 1 base at J; junction bases unmatched: 6. This CDR3 contains 16 residues. Germline CDR1 is GTSNPN and CDR2 is SVGIG (reference sequence). Here the CDR3 DNA reads TGTGCCTGGAGTGTTCGCGGGGGGATGGGCACAGATACGCAGTATTTT. Translating gives CAWSVRGGMGTDTQYF.

The chain links TRBV7-2 to TRBJ2-1; D may be TRBD2 (6 bases). CDR3 length equals 15 residues. CDR1 SGHTA and CDR2 FQGNSA come from the germline V gene. Trimming stripped 5 bases from V and 0 bases from J, with 11 bases between. The CDR3 sequence: CASSPQTSSYNEQFF. The CDR3 coding sequence is TGTGCCAGCAGCCCGCAGACTAGCTCCTACAATGAGCAGTTCTTC.

The chain is built from TRBV7-2 and TRBJ2-5; 7 bases line up with TRBD2. Trimming cost V 4 bases and J 5 bases; bases outside gene matches: 10. The CDR3 is 15 residues long. Germline V gene lookup returns CDR1 SGHTA and CDR2 FQGNSA. CDR3 sequence: CASSSTTSWWETQYF. DNA for the CDR3: TGTGCCAGCAGCTCGACGACTAGCTGGTGGGAGACCCAGTACTTC. Combining the CDR3 with reference TRBV7-2 and TRBJ2-5 gives the whole variable domain GAGVSQSPSNKVTEKGKDVELRCDPISGHTALYWYRQSLGQGLEFLIYFQGNSAPDKSGLPSDRFSAERTGGSVSTLTIQRTQQEDSAVYLCASSSTTSWWETQYFGPGTRLLVL.

This clone appeared once. The chain carries TRBV6-5 and TRBJ2-1; perhaps TRBD2 as D (6 bases). The V gene lost 6 bases and the J gene lost 9 bases, with 15 bases spanning the gap. There are 13 residues in the CDR3. Germline CDR1 reads MNHEY; CDR2 reads SVGAGI. CDR3 in amino acids: CASRRAGGSEQFF. As DNA, the CDR3 is TGTGCCAGCAGACGAGCCGGGGGAAGTGAGCAGTTCTTC.

J is TRBJ2-7 and V is TRBV7-6; 12 bases are a match to TRBD2. Germline-derived CDR1 and CDR2 are SGHVS and FNYEAQ. There are 15 residues in the CDR3. Trimming cost V 1 base and J 2 bases; bases outside gene matches: 0. In DNA form, the CDR3 reads TGTGCCAGCAGCTTAGGACTAGCGGGGGCCTACGAGCAGTACTTC. The encoded protein is CASSLGLAGAYEQYF.

V usage is TRBV2 and J usage is TRBJ2-5, with TRBD2 matching 9 bases. J lost 0 bases, V lost 8 bases, and 13 bases had no gene match. CDR3 length: 17 residues. From germline, CDR1 is SNHLY and CDR2 FYNNEI. The CDR3 reads CASCRLAGYPNQETQYF. The CDR3 bases are TGTGCCAGCTGTAGGCTAGCGGGATACCCGAACCAAGAGACCCAGTACTTC.